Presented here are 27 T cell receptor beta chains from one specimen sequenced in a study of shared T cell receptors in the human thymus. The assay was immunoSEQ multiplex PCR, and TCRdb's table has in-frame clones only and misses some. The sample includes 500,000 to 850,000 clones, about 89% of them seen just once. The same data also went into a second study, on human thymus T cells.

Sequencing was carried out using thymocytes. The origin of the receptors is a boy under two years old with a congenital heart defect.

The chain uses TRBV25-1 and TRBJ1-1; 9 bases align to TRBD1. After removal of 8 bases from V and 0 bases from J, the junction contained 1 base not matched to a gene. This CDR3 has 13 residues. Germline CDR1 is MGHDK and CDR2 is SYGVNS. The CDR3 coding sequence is TGTGCCAGCGGGGACAGGGTGAACACTGAAGCTTTCTTT. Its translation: CASGDRVNTEAFF.

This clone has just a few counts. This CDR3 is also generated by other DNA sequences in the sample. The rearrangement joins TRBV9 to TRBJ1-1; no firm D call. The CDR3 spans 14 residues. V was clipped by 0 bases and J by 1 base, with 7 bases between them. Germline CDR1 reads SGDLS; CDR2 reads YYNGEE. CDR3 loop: CASSVGGENTEAFF. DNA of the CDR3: TGTGCCAGCAGCGTAGGTGGAGAGAACACTGAAGCTTTCTTT.

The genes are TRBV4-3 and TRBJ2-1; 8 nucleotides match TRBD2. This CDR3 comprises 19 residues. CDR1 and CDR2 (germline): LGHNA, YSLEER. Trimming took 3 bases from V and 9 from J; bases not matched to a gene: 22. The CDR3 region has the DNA TGCGCCAGCAGCCACAAAGATGAGGGTCACGGGCGGGAGGCGGCTGAGCAGTTCTTC. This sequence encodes CASSHKDEGHGREAAEQFF.

The CDR3 bases are TGCGCCAGCAGCTTGCTCGGGACAGGAGAAACCTACGAGCAGTACTTC. The encoded protein is CASSLLGTGETYEQYF. The chain has TRBV5-1 and TRBJ2-7; 8 bases are shared with TRBD1. There are 16 residues in the CDR3. The V gene end was trimmed by 1 base and the J gene end by 2 bases; junction bases not matched to a gene: 8. Germline CDR1 SGHRS, CDR2 YFSETQ.

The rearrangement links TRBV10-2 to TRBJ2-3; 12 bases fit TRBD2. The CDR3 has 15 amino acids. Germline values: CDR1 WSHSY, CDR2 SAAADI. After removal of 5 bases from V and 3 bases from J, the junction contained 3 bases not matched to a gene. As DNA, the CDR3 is TGCGCCAGCAGTCGACTAGCGGGAGCGACAGATACGCAGTATTTT. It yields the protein CASSRLAGATDTQYF.

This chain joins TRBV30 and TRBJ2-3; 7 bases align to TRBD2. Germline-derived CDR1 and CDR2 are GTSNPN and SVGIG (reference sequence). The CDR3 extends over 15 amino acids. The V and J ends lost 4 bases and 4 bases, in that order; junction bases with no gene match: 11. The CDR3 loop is CAWMSGAENSDTQYF. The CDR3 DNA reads TGTGCCTGGATGAGCGGGGCCGAGAATTCAGATACGCAGTATTTT.

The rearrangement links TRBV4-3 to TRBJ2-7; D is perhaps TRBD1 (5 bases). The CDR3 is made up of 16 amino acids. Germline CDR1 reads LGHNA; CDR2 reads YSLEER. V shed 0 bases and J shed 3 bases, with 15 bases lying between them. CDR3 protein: CASSQDPDTACYEQYF. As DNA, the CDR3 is TGCGCCAGCAGCCAAGATCCGGACACGGCTTGCTACGAGCAGTACTTC.

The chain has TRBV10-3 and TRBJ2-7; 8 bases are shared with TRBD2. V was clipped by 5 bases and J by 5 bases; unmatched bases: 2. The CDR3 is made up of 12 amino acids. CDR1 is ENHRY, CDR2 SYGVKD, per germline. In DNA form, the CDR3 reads TGTGCCATCAGTCGAGCGGGAGACGAGCAGTACTTC. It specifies CAISRAGDEQYF.

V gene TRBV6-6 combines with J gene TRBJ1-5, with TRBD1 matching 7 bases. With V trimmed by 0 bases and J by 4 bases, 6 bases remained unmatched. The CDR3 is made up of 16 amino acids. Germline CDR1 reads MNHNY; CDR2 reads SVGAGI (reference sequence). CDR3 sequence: CASSYSGRGSNQPQHF. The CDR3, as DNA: TGTGCCAGCAGTTACTCGGGCAGGGGGAGTAATCAGCCCCAGCATTTT.

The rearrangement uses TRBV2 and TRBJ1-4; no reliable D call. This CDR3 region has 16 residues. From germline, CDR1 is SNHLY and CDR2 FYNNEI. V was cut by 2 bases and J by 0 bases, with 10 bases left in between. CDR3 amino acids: CASSERDFSTNEKLFF. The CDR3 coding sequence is TGTGCCAGCAGTGAACGAGACTTCTCAACTAATGAAAAACTGTTTTTT.

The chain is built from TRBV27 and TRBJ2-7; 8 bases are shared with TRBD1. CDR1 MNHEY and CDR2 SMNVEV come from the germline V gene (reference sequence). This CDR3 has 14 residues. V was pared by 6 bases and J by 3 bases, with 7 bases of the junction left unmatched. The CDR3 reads CASSLADRVYEQYF. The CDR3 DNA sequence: TGTGCCAGCAGCTTGGCGGACAGGGTCTACGAGCAGTACTTC.

As DNA, the CDR3 is TGTGCCAGCAGCTTCAGTGACAGCATCTACAATGAGCAGTTCTTC. As protein: CASSFSDSIYNEQFF. V is TRBV11-2 and J is TRBJ2-1; D may be TRBD1 (5 bases). CDR1 is SGHAT and CDR2 is FQNNGV in the germline V gene. The CDR3 runs to 15 residues. V shed 3 bases and J shed 3 bases, with 12 bases lying between them.

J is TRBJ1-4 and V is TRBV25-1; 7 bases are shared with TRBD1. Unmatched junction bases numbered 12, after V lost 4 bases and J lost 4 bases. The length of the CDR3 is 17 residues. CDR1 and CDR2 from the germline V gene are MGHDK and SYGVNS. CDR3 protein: CASSVKGAKEGNEKLFF. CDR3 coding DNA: TGTGCCAGCAGTGTAAAGGGGGCGAAGGAAGGTAATGAAAAACTGTTTTTT.

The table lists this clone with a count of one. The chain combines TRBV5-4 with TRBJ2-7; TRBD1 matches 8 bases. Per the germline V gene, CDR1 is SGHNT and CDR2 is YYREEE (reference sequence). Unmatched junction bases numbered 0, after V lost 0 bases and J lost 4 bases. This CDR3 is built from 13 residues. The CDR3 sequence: CASSLGDRYEQYF. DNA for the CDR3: TGTGCCAGCAGCTTGGGGGACAGGTACGAGCAGTACTTC.

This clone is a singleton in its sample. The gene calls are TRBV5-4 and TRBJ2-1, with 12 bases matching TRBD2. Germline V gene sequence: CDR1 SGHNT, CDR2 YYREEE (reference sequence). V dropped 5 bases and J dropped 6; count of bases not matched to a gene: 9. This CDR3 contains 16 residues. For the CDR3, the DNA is TGTGCCAGCAGATCAGGACTAGCGGGAACCGGCAATGAGCAGTTCTTC. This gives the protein CASRSGLAGTGNEQFF. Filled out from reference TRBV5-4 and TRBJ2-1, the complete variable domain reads ETGVTQSPTHLIKTRGQQVTLRCSSQSGHNTVSWYQQALGQGPQFIFQYYREEENGRGNFPPRFSGLQFPNYSSELNVNALELDDSALYLCASRSGLAGTGNEQFFGPGTRLTVL.

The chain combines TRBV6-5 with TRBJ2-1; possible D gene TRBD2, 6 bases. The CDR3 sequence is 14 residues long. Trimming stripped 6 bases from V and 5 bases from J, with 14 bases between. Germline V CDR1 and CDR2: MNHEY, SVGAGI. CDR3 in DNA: TGTGCCAGCAGGACAGTACTAGCCCACAATGAGCAGTTCTTC. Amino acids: CASRTVLAHNEQFF.

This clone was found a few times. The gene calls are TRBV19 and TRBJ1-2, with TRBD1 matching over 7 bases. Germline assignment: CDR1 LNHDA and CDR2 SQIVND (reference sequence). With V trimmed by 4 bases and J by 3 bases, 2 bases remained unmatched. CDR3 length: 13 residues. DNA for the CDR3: TGTGCCAGTAGTAACAGGGGACACTATGGCTACACCTTC. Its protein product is CASSNRGHYGYTF.

CDR3 nucleotide sequence: TGTGCCAGCAGTTCGGGGCAGGGGGAAGACACTGAAGCTTTCTTT. Protein product: CASSSGQGEDTEAFF. The genes are TRBV5-5 and TRBJ1-1, with TRBD1 matching 7 bases. CDR3 size: 15 residues. CDR1 is SGHKS, CDR2 YYEKEE, per germline (reference sequence). The junction had 10 bases not matched to a gene; V was cut back by 5 bases and J by 3 bases.

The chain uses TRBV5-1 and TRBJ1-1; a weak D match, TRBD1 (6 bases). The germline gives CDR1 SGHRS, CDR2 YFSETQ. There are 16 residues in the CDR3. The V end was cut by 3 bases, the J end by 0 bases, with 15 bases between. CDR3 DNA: TGCGCCAGCAGCTCCACAGGGCTGGACGTGAACACTGAAGCTTTCTTT. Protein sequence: CASSSTGLDVNTEAFF.

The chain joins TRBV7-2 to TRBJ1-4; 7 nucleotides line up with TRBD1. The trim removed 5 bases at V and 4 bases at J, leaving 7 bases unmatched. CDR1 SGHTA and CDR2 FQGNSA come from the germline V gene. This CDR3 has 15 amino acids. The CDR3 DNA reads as TGTGCCAGCAGCCCAGGGGGGCGATTTAATGAAAAACTGTTTTTT. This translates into CASSPGGRFNEKLFF.

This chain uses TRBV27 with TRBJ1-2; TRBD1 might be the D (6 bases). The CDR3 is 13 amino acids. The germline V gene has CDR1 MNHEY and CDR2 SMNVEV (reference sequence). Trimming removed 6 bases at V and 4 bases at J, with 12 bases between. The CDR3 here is CASSVGQFYGYTF. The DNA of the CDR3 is TGTGCCAGCAGCGTCGGACAGTTCTATGGCTACACCTTC.

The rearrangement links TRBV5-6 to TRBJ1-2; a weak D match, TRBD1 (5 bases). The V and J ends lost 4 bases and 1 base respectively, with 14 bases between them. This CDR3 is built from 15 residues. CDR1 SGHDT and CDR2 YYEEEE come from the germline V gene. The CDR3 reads CASSTLGHRNYGYTF. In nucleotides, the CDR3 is TGTGCCAGCAGCACCCTCGGACATCGTAACTATGGCTACACCTTC.

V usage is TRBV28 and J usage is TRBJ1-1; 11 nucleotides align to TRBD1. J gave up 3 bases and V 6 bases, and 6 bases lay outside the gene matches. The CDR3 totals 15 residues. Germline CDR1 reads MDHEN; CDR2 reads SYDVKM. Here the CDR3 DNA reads TGTGCCAGCAGGCCGGGACAGGGGGTCGACACTGAAGCTTTCTTT. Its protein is CASRPGQGVDTEAFF.

CDR3 nucleotide sequence: TGCGCCAGCAGTAGCGGGAGGGCCGAGCAGTACTTC. It yields the protein CASSSGRAEQYF. V gene TRBV5-1 combines with J gene TRBJ2-7; 11 bases map to TRBD2. CDR3 size: 12 residues. V dropped 5 bases and J dropped 6; count of bases not matched to a gene: 1. Germline V CDR1 and CDR2: SGHRS, YFSETQ.

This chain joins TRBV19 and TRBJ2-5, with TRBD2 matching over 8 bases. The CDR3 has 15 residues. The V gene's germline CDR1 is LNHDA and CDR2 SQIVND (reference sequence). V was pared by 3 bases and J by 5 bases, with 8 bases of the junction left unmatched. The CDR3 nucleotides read TGTGCCAGTAGTATGGAATCGGGGGGGCACGAGACCCAGTACTTC. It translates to CASSMESGGHETQYF.

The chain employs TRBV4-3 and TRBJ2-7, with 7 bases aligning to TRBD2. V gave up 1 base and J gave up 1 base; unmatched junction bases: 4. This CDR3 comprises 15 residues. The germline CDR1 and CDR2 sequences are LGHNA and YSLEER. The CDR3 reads CASSQAWEGSYEQYF. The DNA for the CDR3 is TGCGCCAGCAGCCAAGCGTGGGAGGGATCCTACGAGCAGTACTTC.

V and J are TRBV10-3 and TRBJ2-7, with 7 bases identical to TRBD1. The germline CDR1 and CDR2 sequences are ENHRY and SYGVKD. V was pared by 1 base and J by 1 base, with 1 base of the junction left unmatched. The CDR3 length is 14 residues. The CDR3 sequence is CAISEWTGSYEQYF. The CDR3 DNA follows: TGTGCCATCAGTGAGTGGACAGGATCCTACGAGCAGTACTTC.